Reported below is one T cell receptor (beta chain). TCRdb re-analyzed the 5' RACE reads; it lists each CDR3 protein once, without DNA. The table for this sample gives 300,000 to 500,000 distinct CDR3 sequences. This entry belongs to a study of T cells expressing NK-cell markers. The wider study: Most of the eight sequenced donors tested HCMV-seropositive; one tested seronegative.

This CDR3 has 13 residues. The chain has TRBV12-3 or TRBV12-4 and TRBJ2-1; TCRdb returns TRBD2, unconfirmable since there is no DNA. The clonotype was recovered from a woman in her fifties or sixties in good health. The sample taken for sequencing was blood T cells: a sorted CD56 or NKG2C T cell subset, CD4+ or CD8+ T cells, or bulk PBMC T cells (not recorded which). The chain's CDR3 is CASHGRALDEQFF.